The 19 T cell receptor beta chains listed next were all sequenced from one sample in a study of blood T cell repertoires in COVID-19. Only in-frame clones appear in the TCRdb table, and some are missing; sequencing was by immunoSEQ multiplex PCR. The sample holds approximately 500,000 clones; about 89% are singletons and the top ten take 7.5% to 9%. The sequenced sample consisted of peripheral blood. These receptor sequences come from a woman aged 50 to 65 with COVID-19, enrolled during active disease.

The chain carries TRBV28 and TRBJ1-6; D gene uncertain. V lost 4 bases and J 7 bases, leaving 14 bases between the germline ends. This CDR3 spans 15 amino acids. Germline V lookup: CDR1 MDHEN, CDR2 SYDVKM. In DNA form, the CDR3 reads TGTGCCAGCAGTTCGGGGTATTTGGAGAATTCACCCCTCCACTTT. This encodes CASSSGYLENSPLHF.

CDR3 nucleotide sequence: TGTGCCAGCAGCGTCGACAGTCGACGAAACACCATATATTTT. It translates to CASSVDSRRNTIYF. The V and J genes are TRBV9 and TRBJ1-3; maybe TRBD1 (5 bases). Germline V gene lookup returns CDR1 SGDLS and CDR2 YYNGEE. The CDR3 totals 14 residues. V was clipped by 2 bases and J by 5 bases, with 11 bases between them.

The chain joins TRBV6-5 to TRBJ1-4; the D gene is possibly TRBD1 (5 bases). The germline gives CDR1 MNHEY, CDR2 SVGAGI. V lost 2 bases and J lost 7, with 11 bases in between. The CDR3 spans 14 residues. The CDR3 loop reads CASSYGQGSEKLFF. The CDR3 nucleotides are TGTGCCAGCAGTTACGGGCAGGGAAGTGAAAAACTGTTTTTT.

The V and J genes are TRBV7-9 and TRBJ2-1; no reliable D call. Germline CDR1 SEHNR, CDR2 FQNEAQ (reference sequence). CDR3 length equals 12 residues. Trimming left V 0 bases short and J 6 bases short, with 3 bases between. The CDR3 DNA is TGTGCCAGCAGCTTAGCGAGCAATGAGCAGTTCTTC. Protein sequence: CASSLASNEQFF.

This chain connects TRBV5-1 to TRBJ2-3; 11 nucleotides line up with TRBD1. Germline CDR1 is SGHRS and CDR2 is YFSETQ. The CDR3 consists of 15 residues. Trimming at V came to 4 bases and at J to 3 bases, leaving 4 bases not matched to a gene. CDR3 in amino acids: CASSRGDRGTDTQYF. The DNA of the CDR3 is TGCGCCAGCAGCAGAGGGGACAGGGGGACAGATACGCAGTATTTT.

The V gene is TRBV5-1, the J gene TRBJ1-2; 9 bases are a match to TRBD1. CDR1 and CDR2 (germline): SGHRS, YFSETQ. The CDR3 is 15 amino acids. Trimming at V came to 0 bases and at J to 8 bases, leaving 8 bases not matched to a gene. The CDR3 DNA reads as TGCGCCAGCAGCTTGGCCAAGGGGACAGGGTACGGCTACACCTTC. Its translation is CASSLAKGTGYGYTF.

This rearrangement joins TRBV9 to TRBJ1-2, with TRBD1 matching over 7 bases. CDR1 and CDR2 (germline): SGDLS, YYNGEE. The CDR3 has 20 residues. The V and J ends lost 1 base and 2 bases, in that order; junction bases with no gene match: 20. This CDR3 reads CASSVPDLTRMGQRNYGYTF. CDR3 sequence (DNA): TGTGCCAGCAGCGTACCCGACCTAACGAGAATGGGACAGAGAAACTATGGCTACACCTTC.

The rearrangement joins TRBV19 to TRBJ1-1; TRBD1 agrees at 8 bases. CDR1 is LNHDA and CDR2 is SQIVND in the germline V gene (reference sequence). The CDR3 extends over 14 amino acids. J gave up 0 bases and V 6 bases, and 3 bases lay outside the gene matches. CDR3 in amino acids: CASRDRAMNTEAFF. CDR3 bases: TGTGCCAGTAGGGACAGGGCGATGAACACTGAAGCTTTCTTT.

The V call is TRBV28, the J call TRBJ2-7, with TRBD2 matching 11 bases. The V and J ends lost 6 bases and 5 bases, in that order; junction bases with no gene match: 9. Germline assignment: CDR1 MDHEN and CDR2 SYDVKM. The CDR3 consists of 15 residues. CDR3 amino acids: CASSSPTSGVDEQYF. DNA for the CDR3: TGTGCCAGCAGCAGCCCGACTAGCGGGGTCGACGAGCAGTACTTC.

Here the CDR3 reads CASSSDRADEKLFF. In DNA form, the CDR3 reads TGTGCCAGCAGCTCGGACAGGGCGGATGAAAAACTGTTTTTT. V usage is TRBV7-2 and J usage is TRBJ1-4; 8 nucleotides align to TRBD1. With V trimmed by 4 bases and J by 6 bases, 4 bases remained unmatched. CDR1 is SGHTA and CDR2 is FQGNSA in the germline V gene. The length of the CDR3 is 14 residues.

The chain links TRBV5-4 to TRBJ2-6; 8 nucleotides agree with TRBD2. V was clipped by 4 bases and J by 4 bases; unmatched bases: 7. Looked up from germline, CDR1 is SGHNT and CDR2 is YYREEE (reference sequence). The length of the CDR3 is 16 residues. For the CDR3, the DNA is TGTGCCAGCAGCCTGCCGGGGGGGAACGGGGCCAACGTCCTGACTTTC. Protein product: CASSLPGGNGANVLTF.

This rearrangement joins TRBV5-1 to TRBJ1-2; 9 nucleotides match TRBD1. This CDR3 comprises 14 residues. Per germline, CDR1 SGHRS and CDR2 YFSETQ. Trimming removed 9 bases from V and 2 bases from J; junction bases left unmatched: 8. The CDR3 here is CATRPGQGNYGYTF. CDR3 nucleotides: TGCGCCACCAGGCCGGGACAGGGAAACTATGGCTACACCTTC.

The V and J genes are TRBV27 and TRBJ2-7; D perhaps matches TRBD2 (6 bases). CDR1 is MNHEY and CDR2 is SMNVEV in the germline V gene (reference sequence). The length of the CDR3 is 16 residues. Trimming cost V 6 bases and J 0 bases, with 18 bases left between them. DNA of the CDR3: TGTGCCAGCAGGAGCTTTCGAGGGAGGTCCTCCTACGAGCAGTACTTC. Protein sequence: CASRSFRGRSSYEQYF.

The gene calls are TRBV5-4 and TRBJ2-3; 7 nucleotides align to TRBD1. From germline, CDR1 is SGHNT and CDR2 YYREEE (reference sequence). V lost 4 bases, J lost 0 bases, and 8 bases stayed unmatched. CDR3 length: 16 residues. This CDR3 is CASSVPQGSSTDTQYF. The CDR3 DNA follows: TGTGCCAGCAGCGTTCCACAGGGGTCCAGCACAGATACGCAGTATTTT. The variable domain in full, with the rest retrieved from reference TRBV5-4 and TRBJ2-3, is ETGVTQSPTHLIKTRGQQVTLRCSSQSGHNTVSWYQQALGQGPQFIFQYYREEENGRGNFPPRFSGLQFPNYSSELNVNALELDDSALYLCASSVPQGSSTDTQYFGPGTRLTVL.

This clone occurred once. This chain connects TRBV5-1 to TRBJ2-2; the D gene is possibly TRBD1 (6 bases). V gave up 7 bases and J gave up 3 bases, with 10 bases separating them. CDR3 size: 13 residues. The germline gives CDR1 SGHRS, CDR2 YFSETQ. The CDR3 here is CASGTGYTGELFF. CDR3 DNA: TGCGCCAGCGGAACAGGGTACACCGGGGAGCTGTTTTTT.

This chain joins TRBV27 and TRBJ2-7; 9 positions agree with TRBD2. The CDR3 extends over 16 amino acids. CDR1 is MNHEY and CDR2 is SMNVEV in the germline V gene (reference sequence). Trimming cost V 5 bases and J 2 bases; bases outside gene matches: 10. This chain's CDR3 is CASSPMLAGGTYEQYF. The CDR3 nucleotides read TGTGCCAGCAGTCCGATGCTGGCGGGGGGGACCTACGAGCAGTACTTC.

The chain links TRBV11-2 to TRBJ1-1; perhaps TRBD1 as D (6 bases). CDR3 length: 15 amino acids. Germline V gene lookup returns CDR1 SGHAT and CDR2 FQNNGV. Trimming stripped 5 bases from V and 0 bases from J, with 13 bases between. The CDR3 sequence is CASSPTDSLNTEAFF. In DNA form, the CDR3 reads TGTGCCAGCAGCCCAACGGACAGTTTGAACACTGAAGCTTTCTTT.

CDR3 sequence: CASSPSGASSYNEQFF. Written as DNA, the CDR3 is TGTGCCAGCAGTCCGAGCGGGGCTAGCTCCTACAATGAGCAGTTCTTC. This chain uses TRBV27 with TRBJ2-1, with 7 bases aligning to TRBD2. The V gene's germline CDR1 is MNHEY and CDR2 SMNVEV (reference sequence). The CDR3 has 16 amino acids. V lost 5 bases and J lost 0; bases outside the gene matches: 7.

The chain links TRBV15 to TRBJ2-3, with TRBD1 identical over 8 bases. Germline CDR1 is LNHNV and CDR2 is YYDKDF (reference sequence). Trimming cost V 0 bases and J 6 bases; bases outside gene matches: 17. This CDR3 has 19 amino acids. CDR3 amino acids: CATSREPQAGGLTPDTQYF. CDR3 DNA: TGTGCCACCAGCAGAGAACCACAAGCAGGGGGCCTTACCCCCGATACGCAGTATTTT.